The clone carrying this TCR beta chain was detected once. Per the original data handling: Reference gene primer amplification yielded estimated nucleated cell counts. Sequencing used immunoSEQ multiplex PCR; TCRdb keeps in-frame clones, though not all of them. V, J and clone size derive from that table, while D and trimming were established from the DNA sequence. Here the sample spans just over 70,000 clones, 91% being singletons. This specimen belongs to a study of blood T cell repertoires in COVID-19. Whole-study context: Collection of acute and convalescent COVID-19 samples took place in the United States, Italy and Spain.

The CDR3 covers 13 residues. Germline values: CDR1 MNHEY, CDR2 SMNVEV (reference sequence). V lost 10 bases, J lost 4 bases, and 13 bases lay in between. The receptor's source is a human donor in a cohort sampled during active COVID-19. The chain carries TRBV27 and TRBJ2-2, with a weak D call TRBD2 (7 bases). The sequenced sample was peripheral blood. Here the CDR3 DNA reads TGTGCCACCGCGGGGGCGGGCACCGGGGAGCTGTTTTTT. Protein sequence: CATAGAGTGELFF.